This T cell receptor (beta chain) was observed in a study of blood T cells in healthy people across ages. About the study: Template switching captured about one barcoded beta molecule per two T cells.

Findings and limits, study-wide: There was no known CMV status for donors, so expanded clonotype changes were possibly confounded.

V lost 4 bases and J lost 13, with 24 bases in between. Germline loops: CDR1 SGDLS, CDR2 YYNGEE. CDR3 size: 15 residues. A second roughly 6 to 11 cycle PCR used barcoded and J-beta primers. MiXCR, run by TCRdb on the 5' RACE reads, gives a single entry per CDR3 protein. Of roughly 1,800,000 distinct CDR3 sequences in the sample, around 50% were seen once. Concerning this clonotype: Its antigen is still unknown.

In each sample, at least 6 million PBMCs were isolated. The rearrangement uses TRBV9 and TRBJ2-4; tentatively, D is TRBD2 (7 bases). The material sequenced was blood. This receptor was identified in a middle-aged woman in good health. The CDR3 region is CASSTFMGGAEKQYF. In DNA, the CDR3 is TGTGCCAGCAGCACCTTCATGGGGGGGGCGGAAAAGCAGTACTTC.